The 22 T cell receptor beta chains presented below share a single source sample, sequenced in a study of regulatory T cells in long-lasting Graves disease. Stated time point: newly diagnosed GD, antithyroid drugs for less than 3 months. Researchers made the TCR library from RNA that was extracted from PBMCs. iRepertoire HTBI primers and Arm-PCR of CDR3 regions built TCR beta libraries. From the multiplex PCR reads, TCRdb called clonotypes with MiXCR, one entry per CDR3 protein. The repertoire consists of 500,000 or so distinct CDR3 sequences, with approximately 16% occurring once and the leading ten covering 25%. These same records also appear under a second study, on T cells in Graves' hyperthyroidism and ophthalmopathy.

Sequenced here: peripheral blood mononuclear cells (PBMCs), sampled at new diagnosis, from a patient treated with antithyroid drugs. All receptors come from a woman aged 35-60 years with Graves disease.

Concerning this clonotype: It may be a read error: a sequence one base away is much more abundant. The chain combines TRBV28 with TRBJ1-4, with D unresolved. The germline V gene encodes CDR1 MDHEN and CDR2 SYDVKM. V dropped 1 base and J dropped 5 bases, with 5 bases sitting between them. This CDR3 has 13 amino acids. The CDR3 nucleotides read TGTGCCAGCAGTTTATTGGAAAATGAAAAACTGTTTTTT. Protein product: CASSLLENEKLFF. Full variable domain (remainder filled in from reference TRBV28 and TRBJ1-4): DVKVTQSSRYLVKRTGEKVFLECVQDMDHENMFWYRQDPGLGLRLIYFSYDVKMKEKGDIPEGYSVSREKKERFSLILESASTNQTSMYLCASSLLENEKLFFGSGTQLSVL.

V and J are TRBV19 and TRBJ2-5; 7 nucleotides agree with TRBD2. Germline trimming cut 5 bases from V and 3 bases from J; bases unmatched to any gene: 9. Per the germline V gene, CDR1 is LNHDA and CDR2 is SQIVND (reference sequence). This CDR3 spans 15 amino acids. In nucleotides, the CDR3 is TGTGCCAGTAGTTCGGGACTATCAATTAAAGAGACCCAGTACTTC. Protein: CASSSGLSIKETQYF.

The chain links TRBV5-5 to TRBJ1-1; unclear D gene. V was clipped by 2 bases and J by 3 bases, with 8 bases between them. The CDR3 is made up of 13 amino acids. The germline CDR1 and CDR2 sequences are SGHKS and YYEKEE (reference sequence). The CDR3 reads CASSLRWDTEAFF. As DNA, the CDR3 is TGTGCCAGCAGCTTAAGGTGGGACACTGAAGCTTTCTTT.

This clonotype was seen a few times. The V and J genes are TRBV12-3 or TRBV12-4 and TRBJ1-2, with D tentatively TRBD1 (6 bases). Trimming stripped 5 bases from V and 2 bases from J, with 12 bases between. This CDR3 spans 14 amino acids. The CDR3 is CASSPPGANYGYTF. Written as DNA, the CDR3 is TGTGCCAGCAGTCCGCCGGGGGCAAACTATGGCTACACCTTC.

This clonotype showed up just a few times. This may be a read error, as it is one base from a much larger clone. The V and J genes are TRBV12-3 or TRBV12-4 and TRBJ1-2; D is ambiguous. CDR3 length: 15 amino acids. The CDR3 DNA follows: TGTGCCAGCAGTGGACTAGATAACCATTACTATGGCTACGCCTTC. This encodes CASSGLDNHYYGYAF.

This clonotype was recorded many times. The V and J genes are TRBV28 and TRBJ2-1, with 9 bases matching TRBD2. Germline V CDR1 and CDR2: MDHEN, SYDVKM. This CDR3 comprises 15 residues. V trimming: 7 bases; J trimming: 10 bases; junction bases outside the gene matches: 14. Here the CDR3 reads CASTRGLAGLGEQFF. Written as DNA, the CDR3 is TGTGCCAGCACCCGGGGACTAGCAGGATTAGGGGAGCAGTTCTTC.

The chain links TRBV28 to TRBJ2-3, with D possibly being TRBD2 (5 bases). Trimming stripped 3 bases from V and 1 base from J, with 8 bases between. The CDR3 contains 14 residues. Germline V gene data show CDR1 as MDHEN and CDR2 as SYDVKM. The DNA of the CDR3 is TGTGCCAGCAGTTTGGAGGAGGGCACAGATACGCAGTATTTT. Amino acids: CASSLEEGTDTQYF.

In its sample, this clonotype was seen many times. The CDR3 DNA follows: TGTGCCAGCAGAGGCCCAGGCGTACTAGGCTACACCTTC. It yields the protein CASRGPGVLGYTF. This chain uses TRBV2 with TRBJ1-2, with D unresolved. This CDR3 has 13 amino acids. CDR1 SNHLY and CDR2 FYNNEI come from the germline V gene. Trimming pared 6 bases from V and 8 bases from J, leaving 16 bases between.

Regarding this clonotype: A much larger clone is a single base away; this may be a read error. V usage is TRBV4-1 and J usage is TRBJ2-5, with TRBD1 identical over 9 bases. Germline CDR1 is MGHRA and CDR2 is YSYEKL. With V trimmed by 3 bases and J by 4 bases, 6 bases remained unmatched. The CDR3 loop spans 15 amino acids. The DNA for the CDR3 is TGCGCCAGCAGCCAGGGGGACAGGGCCCCAGAGACCCAGTACTTC. Translating gives CASSQGDRAPETQYF.

This clonotype appeared many times. The chain combines TRBV11-2 with TRBJ2-3; D unclear. The germline CDR1 and CDR2 sequences are SGHAT and FQNNGV. This CDR3 spans 12 amino acids. V lost 5 bases and J 4 bases, leaving 7 bases between the germline ends. The CDR3 loop is CASSRVPDTQYF. In DNA form, the CDR3 reads TGTGCCAGCAGCCGAGTCCCAGATACGCAGTATTTT.

CDR3 nucleotide sequence: TGTGCCAGCGGGGGGATGGCGGGCGGGCAGTACTTC. Translating it yields CASGGMAGGQYF. The chain has TRBV28 and TRBJ2-7; perhaps TRBD2 as D (6 bases). The CDR3 extends over 12 amino acids. Germline loops: CDR1 MDHEN, CDR2 SYDVKM. V was shortened by 8 bases and J by 9 bases, with 17 bases between the two germline ends.

This clonotype was seen ten or more times. This chain links TRBV6-5 with TRBJ2-1, with TRBD1 as a possible D gene (6 bases). The ends were cut back, 3 bases at V and 8 bases at J, with 8 bases in the middle. The CDR3 is 12 amino acids. The V gene's germline CDR1 is MNHEY and CDR2 SVGAGI. The CDR3 region is CASSYGGYEQFF. As DNA, the CDR3 is TGTGCCAGCAGTTATGGGGGCTATGAGCAGTTCTTC.

This clonotype was detected many times. The rearrangement uses TRBV12-3 or TRBV12-4 and TRBJ2-5; the D gene could be TRBD1 or TRBD2 (5 bases each). This CDR3 has 14 residues. V shed 6 bases and J shed 2 bases, with 13 bases lying between them. The DNA of the CDR3 is TGTGCCAGCAGGGGACGGCCATCTCAAGAGACCCAGTACTTC. Its protein is CASRGRPSQETQYF.

This chain uses TRBV19 with TRBJ1-3, with D perhaps matching TRBD1 (5 bases). The CDR3 length is 16 residues. V lost 5 bases and J 0 bases, leaving 14 bases between the germline ends. Germline V gives CDR1 LNHDA, CDR2 SQIVND (reference sequence). The CDR3 DNA sequence: TGTGCCAGTAGTGTCGGGACCCCCGGCTCTGGAAACACCATATATTTT. This sequence encodes CASSVGTPGSGNTIYF.

This clonotype was observed a few times. The chain employs TRBV5-6 and TRBJ1-2, with TRBD1 matching over 7 bases. This CDR3 has 14 residues. In germline, CDR1 is SGHDT, CDR2 YYEEEE. J lost 8 bases, V lost 3 bases, and 10 bases had no gene match. CDR3 sequence reads: CASSSLTGRGGYTF. As DNA, the CDR3 is TGTGCCAGCAGCTCACTGACAGGGCGGGGAGGCTACACCTTC.

This clonotype was counted at least ten times. The germline gene is not matched at one end of the junction; a read error may be the cause. The rearrangement uses TRBV5-1 and TRBJ1-2; D is possibly TRBD1 (6 bases). CDR3 length: 13 amino acids. Germline V CDR1 and CDR2: SGHRS, YFSETQ. This chain's CDR3 is CASSLNRDYGYTF. The CDR3 DNA sequence: TGTGCCAGCAGCTTAAACAGGGACTATGGCTACACCTTC.

This chain uses TRBV6-1 with TRBJ1-2, with D possibly being TRBD1 (5 bases). Per germline, CDR1 MNHNS and CDR2 SASEGT. V lost 6 bases, J lost 6 bases, and 17 bases lay in between. This CDR3 comprises 14 residues. CDR3 loop: CASSPQGRVNGYTF. The CDR3 DNA follows: TGTGCCAGCAGCCCTCAGGGCAGGGTTAATGGCTACACCTTC.

This clonotype has ten or more counts. This rearrangement joins TRBV11-1 to TRBJ1-6; TRBD1 matches at 7 bases. Germline CDR1 reads SGHAT; CDR2 reads FQDESV (reference sequence). V lost 6 bases, J lost 7 bases, and 9 bases stayed unmatched. The CDR3 consists of 15 residues. The CDR3 protein is CASSWNGQENSPLHF. The CDR3 DNA reads TGTGCCAGCAGTTGGAATGGACAGGAAAATTCACCCCTCCACTTT.

There are many counts of this clonotype. This chain joins TRBV30 and TRBJ1-1, with a possible D match to TRBD1 (5 bases). Trimming shortened V by 0 bases and J by 6 bases, and 14 bases separated the two germline ends. CDR3 size: 14 residues. Germline V gene data show CDR1 as GTSNPN and CDR2 as SVGIG (reference sequence). The CDR3, as DNA: TGTGCCTGGAGTGTGGGGGTCGGACACTCTGAAGCTTTCTTT. It specifies CAWSVGVGHSEAFF.

This clonotype was detected many times. This chain links TRBV20-1 with TRBJ2-1; the match to TRBD2 covers 7 bases. The CDR3 spans 14 residues. Looked up from germline, CDR1 is DFQATT and CDR2 is SNEGSKA (reference sequence). V lost 5 bases and J lost 0; bases outside the gene matches: 4. DNA for the CDR3: TGCAGTGCTTGGGGGGGAAGCTCCTACAATGAGCAGTTCTTC. As protein: CSAWGGSSYNEQFF.

This clonotype has a count of ten or more. The rearrangement uses TRBV3-1 and TRBJ2-7, with D perhaps being TRBD1 or TRBD2 (5 bases each). The CDR3 loop spans 13 amino acids. Between the trimmed V and J ends, which lost 6 bases and 7 bases, there was a span of 16 bases. Germline V CDR1 and CDR2: LGHDT, YNNKEL (reference sequence). CDR3 loop: CASSRDVSGEQYF. The CDR3 DNA is TGTGCCAGCAGTAGGGACGTCTCGGGAGAGCAGTACTTC.

This clonotype has ten or more counts. The rearrangement uses TRBV6-2 or TRBV6-3 and TRBJ1-1; D is uncertain. Germline V gene data show CDR1 as MNHEY and CDR2 as SVGEGT. Trimming left V 9 bases short and J 1 base short, with 6 bases between. The CDR3 runs 11 residues. The CDR3, as DNA: TGTGCCAGTTTATCGAACACTGAAGCTTTCTTT. This gives the protein CASLSNTEAFF.